This T cell receptor (beta chain) stems from a study of blood T cell repertoires in COVID-19. TCRdb's copy holds only in-frame clones and misses some; the assay was immunoSEQ multiplex PCR. There are 48,000 or so clones in the sample; approximately 81% occur only once, and over 4.5% lies in the top ten. Germline values: CDR1 SEHNR, CDR2 FQNEAQ (reference sequence). The CDR3 runs to 16 residues. The V end lost 5 bases, the J end lost 0 bases, and 14 bases lay between the germline ends. The rearrangement links TRBV7-9 to TRBJ2-4; no reliable D call. The clonotype originates from a woman aged 55-70 years with acute or convalescent COVID-19. Sequenced: peripheral blood. In DNA form, the CDR3 reads TGTGCCAGCAGCCCCCCCTATCGCCTAGCCAAAAACATTCAGTACTTC. The encoded protein is CASSPPYRLAKNIQYF.